This passage covers 30 T cell receptor beta chains from one sample sequenced in a study of cytomegalovirus exposure and HLA in healthy donors. PCR employed 60 Vbeta and 13 Jbeta primers. Generated by immunoSEQ multiplex PCR, the TCRdb table keeps only in-frame clones and is missing some. The data show some 180,000 clones, around 80% seen once. The sample was PBMCs. The receptors were gathered from a woman aged 25 to 39 in good health and CMV-seropositive.

The chain has TRBV6-5 and TRBJ2-1; 7 nucleotides align to TRBD1. Germline assignment: CDR1 MNHEY and CDR2 SVGAGI. The CDR3 has 14 amino acids. Trimming removed 5 bases from V and 5 bases from J; junction bases left unmatched: 6. The CDR3 sequence is CASSDRARHNEQFF. The CDR3 DNA is TGTGCCAGCAGTGACAGGGCCCGACACAATGAGCAGTTCTTC.

This clone was seen more than once but under ten times. Here the CDR3 reads CASSRSGRIDTDTQYF. The CDR3 DNA is TGTGCCAGCTCCCGAAGCGGGAGAATCGACACAGATACGCAGTATTTT. The chain joins TRBV18 to TRBJ2-3; 8 bases map to TRBD2. After removal of 6 bases from V and 2 bases from J, the junction contained 10 bases not matched to a gene. The CDR3 is 16 residues long. Germline CDR1 and CDR2: KGHSH and LQKENI.

The gene calls are TRBV11-2 and TRBJ2-5; 11 bases agree with TRBD2. The CDR3 totals 18 residues. CDR1 is SGHAT, CDR2 FQNNGV, per germline. V shed 1 base, J shed 3 bases, and the junction held 10 bases outside the gene matches. The CDR3 DNA reads as TGTGCCAGCAGCTTAGGGGTGGGACTAGCGGCCGACAAAGAGACCCAGTACTTC. It specifies CASSLGVGLAADKETQYF. Combining the CDR3 with reference TRBV11-2 and TRBJ2-5 gives the whole variable domain EAGVAQSPRYKIIEKRQSVAFWCNPISGHATLYWYQQILGQGPKLLIQFQNNGVVDDSQLPKDRFSAERLKGVDSTLKIQPAKLEDSAVYLCASSLGVGLAADKETQYFGPGTRLLVL.

Only one count was recorded for this clone. The CDR3 DNA is TGCGCCAGCAGCCTTAGACAGGTGGGGGTTCGCGATGAGCAGTTCTTC. It encodes CASSLRQVGVRDEQFF. This chain connects TRBV4-1 to TRBJ2-1; possible D gene TRBD1, 6 bases. CDR3 length: 16 amino acids. CDR1 MGHRA and CDR2 YSYEKL come from the germline V gene. Trimming stripped 4 bases from V and 8 bases from J, with 21 bases between.

The gene calls are TRBV11-2 and TRBJ1-3; 10 nucleotides align to TRBD1. Germline V gene sequence: CDR1 SGHAT, CDR2 FQNNGV. The CDR3 contains 16 residues. The ends lost 7 bases at V and 3 bases at J; junction bases unmatched: 9. The CDR3: CASTLTGGAGGNTIYF. The CDR3 bases are TGTGCCAGCACCCTGACAGGGGGCGCAGGTGGAAACACCATATATTTT.

The rearrangement links TRBV5-6 to TRBJ1-5; D perhaps matches TRBD1 (6 bases). Per the germline V gene, CDR1 is SGHDT and CDR2 is YYEEEE. Trimming took 0 bases from V and 5 from J, leaving 9 bases between them. This CDR3 spans 14 amino acids. The CDR3: CASSLAQGDQPQHF. For the CDR3, the DNA is TGTGCCAGCAGCTTGGCACAGGGTGATCAGCCCCAGCATTTT.

The V call is TRBV5-1, the J call TRBJ2-7; 7 bases match TRBD1. J lost 7 bases, V lost 4 bases, and 8 bases had no gene match. The CDR3 loop spans 13 amino acids. Per the germline V gene, CDR1 is SGHRS and CDR2 is YFSETQ. CDR3 nucleotides: TGCGCCAGCAGCATGGGGACAGAAACTGAGCAGTACTTC. Protein sequence: CASSMGTETEQYF.

V gene TRBV7-2 combines with J gene TRBJ2-3, with TRBD2 identical over 14 bases. The ends lost 4 bases at V and 6 bases at J; junction bases unmatched: 9. The CDR3 consists of 17 residues. Per the germline V gene, CDR1 is SGHTA and CDR2 is FQGNSA. Here the CDR3 reads CASSSQGLAGEGDTQYF. DNA of the CDR3: TGTGCCAGCAGCTCTCAGGGACTAGCGGGAGAGGGGGATACGCAGTATTTT. Drawing the rest from reference TRBV7-2 and TRBJ2-3, the complete variable domain is GAGVSQSPSNKVTEKGKDVELRCDPISGHTALYWYRQSLGQGLEFLIYFQGNSAPDKSGLPSDRFSAERTGGSVSTLTIQRTQQEDSAVYLCASSSQGLAGEGDTQYFGPGTRLTVL.

The gene calls are TRBV4-2 and TRBJ2-3; D not resolved. The germline gives CDR1 LGHNA, CDR2 YNFKEQ. V was clipped by 2 bases and J by 2 bases, with 2 bases between them. This CDR3 has 12 residues. The CDR3 loop reads CASSQLTDTQYF. The CDR3 bases are TGTGCCAGCAGCCAACTCACAGATACGCAGTATTTT.

This clone has more than one count but fewer than ten. The rearrangement uses TRBV19 and TRBJ2-7; no firm D call. Germline V gene lookup returns CDR1 LNHDA and CDR2 SQIVND (reference sequence). The ends were cut back, 4 bases at V and 1 base at J, with 14 bases in the middle. The CDR3 length is 15 residues. This CDR3 reads CASSTWAGISYEQYF. CDR3 in DNA: TGTGCCAGTAGTACATGGGCCGGTATATCCTACGAGCAGTACTTC.

This clone was counted once. V gene TRBV10-1 combines with J gene TRBJ1-1, with 7 bases fitting TRBD1. Germline V CDR1 and CDR2: WNHNN, SYGVQD (reference sequence). This CDR3 is built from 14 residues. V was clipped by 0 bases and J by 8 bases; unmatched bases: 6. Written as DNA, the CDR3 is TGCGCCAGCAGTGAGTCGCCCCGGGACAGAGAAGCTTTCTTT. Its translation is CASSESPRDREAFF.

The chain employs TRBV5-8 and TRBJ1-5, with unresolved D. CDR1 and CDR2 (germline): SGHTS, YDEGEE. V gave up 3 bases and J gave up 0 bases, with 4 bases separating them. The CDR3 spans 13 residues. CDR3 amino acids: CASSSFSNQPQHF. CDR3 in DNA: TGTGCCAGCAGCTCCTTTAGCAATCAGCCCCAGCATTTT.

The chain carries TRBV7-8 and TRBJ2-1; 7 nucleotides align to TRBD2. From germline, CDR1 is SGHVS and CDR2 FQNEAQ. Trimming cost V 6 bases and J 2 bases; bases outside gene matches: 10. The CDR3 sequence is 16 residues long. CDR3 amino acids: CASSPQRGLPYNEQFF. The DNA of the CDR3 is TGTGCCAGCAGTCCTCAGAGGGGACTACCCTACAATGAGCAGTTCTTC.

The chain uses TRBV4-1 and TRBJ1-1, with D perhaps TRBD1 (6 bases). Trimming cost V 0 bases and J 3 bases, with 14 bases left between them. The CDR3 runs to 16 residues. CDR1 and CDR2 from the germline V gene are MGHRA and YSYEKL. CDR3 in DNA: TGCGCCAGCAGCCAAGAGGCAGGGGCATCCTACACTGAAGCTTTCTTT. It encodes CASSQEAGASYTEAFF.

V usage is TRBV4-3 and J usage is TRBJ1-2; D is perhaps TRBD1 (5 bases). Looked up from germline, CDR1 is LGHNA and CDR2 is YSLEER. V was trimmed by 0 bases and J by 8 bases, leaving 19 bases between them. The CDR3 runs 16 residues. CDR3 sequence (DNA): TGCGCCAGCAGCCAAGAAAGGGACCTTTGGGGGGTCGGCTACACCTTC. This gives the protein CASSQERDLWGVGYTF.

This chain links TRBV4-1 with TRBJ1-5; no reliable D call. This CDR3 spans 13 amino acids. The V gene's germline CDR1 is MGHRA and CDR2 YSYEKL. Trimming shortened V by 6 bases and J by 4 bases, and 10 bases separated the two germline ends. This CDR3 is CASSLTENQPQHF. The CDR3 DNA reads TGCGCCAGCAGTTTGACTGAGAATCAGCCCCAGCATTTT.

The V call is TRBV5-1, the J call TRBJ1-5; TRBD1 matches at 8 bases. The CDR3 runs 14 residues. V lost 7 bases to trimming and J lost 8 bases; unmatched junction nucleotides: 11. CDR1 and CDR2 from the germline V gene are SGHRS and YFSETQ. The CDR3 region is CASARQGPGEPQHF. The CDR3 nucleotides are TGCGCCAGCGCGCGACAGGGGCCAGGTGAGCCCCAGCATTTT.

The chain is built from TRBV1 and TRBJ2-7; the D call TRBD2 from the table was never checked on the DNA. TRBV1 is labeled a pseudogene. The length of the CDR3 is 17 residues. This chain's CDR3 is CTSSHRSGTVGMGEQYF. DNA of the CDR3: TGCACCAGCAGCCACAGAAGCGGCACCGTTGGGATGGGGGAGCAGTACTTC.

This clone was recorded only once. The chain links TRBV21-1 to TRBJ1-6; the table's D call, TRBD1, was not checked against the DNA. TRBV21-1 is a documented pseudogene. CDR3 length: 17 amino acids. As DNA, the CDR3 is TGTGCCAGCAGCAAAGGCTTCCGACAGGGCCGAGATTCACCCCTCCACTTT. Residues: CASSKGFRQGRDSPLHF.

The genes are TRBV15 and TRBJ1-1; unclear D gene. This CDR3 is built from 13 residues. CDR1 and CDR2 (germline): LNHNV, YYDKDF (reference sequence). With 5 bases removed from V and 1 base from J, the gap between germline ends came to 8 bases. The DNA for the CDR3 is TGTGCCACCAGCGGAACAGCGAACACTGAAGCTTTCTTT. Translated, it gives CATSGTANTEAFF.

V and J are TRBV30 and TRBJ2-5; the D gene is possibly TRBD2 (5 bases). This CDR3 is built from 12 residues. Trimming removed 4 bases at V and 5 bases at J, with 11 bases between. In germline, CDR1 is GTSNPN, CDR2 SVGIG (reference sequence). The CDR3 DNA sequence: TGTGCCTGGAACGGGGTCCAGGAGACCCAGTACTTC. Protein sequence: CAWNGVQETQYF.

The genes are TRBV30 and TRBJ1-2; 7 nucleotides align to TRBD1. CDR3 length equals 15 residues. Germline assignment: CDR1 GTSNPN and CDR2 SVGIG (reference sequence). Trimming at V came to 3 bases and at J to 2 bases, leaving 9 bases not matched to a gene. CDR3 bases: TGTGCCTGGAGCCCCGGGAGGGGGCAAAACTATGGCTACACCTTC. This sequence encodes CAWSPGRGQNYGYTF.

This clone was observed a handful of times. CDR3 protein: CASSADNSSTDTQYF. The CDR3 DNA is TGTGCCAGCAGCGCAGACAACTCTAGCACAGATACGCAGTATTTT. The V call is TRBV21-1, the J call TRBJ2-3; the table's TRBD1 call for D was not verified on the DNA. TRBV21-1 is a known pseudogene. This CDR3 comprises 15 residues.

The genes are TRBV5-1 and TRBJ1-2, with 9 bases aligning to TRBD1. The ends lost 4 bases at V and 7 bases at J; junction bases unmatched: 8. Germline V gives CDR1 SGHRS, CDR2 YFSETQ. This CDR3 contains 14 residues. The CDR3 nucleotides are TGCGCCAGCAGCCTTACAGGGGGCTCGGGTGGCTACACCTTC. Amino acids: CASSLTGGSGGYTF.

The V call is TRBV7-7, the J call TRBJ2-7; TRBD1 is a possible D gene (6 bases). V was clipped by 3 bases and J by 6 bases, with 12 bases between them. CDR1 is SSHAT, CDR2 FNYEAQ, per germline (reference sequence). The CDR3 runs to 13 residues. The CDR3 region has the DNA TGTGCCAGCAGCTTGGGGGCTGAGCGCGAGCAGTACTTC. Translated, it gives CASSLGAEREQYF.

The chain recombines TRBV5-6 with TRBJ2-1, with D perhaps matching TRBD2 (7 bases). Germline V gene data show CDR1 as SGHDT and CDR2 as YYEEEE. The CDR3 has 17 amino acids. V was pared by 1 base and J by 3 bases, with 17 bases between. The CDR3 coding sequence is TGTGCCAGCAGCTTGCTCCTGGGAGGGGGGGGCTACAATGAGCAGTTCTTC. This sequence encodes CASSLLLGGGGYNEQFF.

The V gene is TRBV19, the J gene TRBJ2-4; D gene unclear. This CDR3 spans 11 amino acids. CDR1 and CDR2 from the germline V gene are LNHDA and SQIVND (reference sequence). The V and J ends lost 3 bases and 9 bases respectively, with 6 bases between them. DNA for the CDR3: TGTGCCAGTAGTATTCTCGGCATTCAGTACTTC. Translated: CASSILGIQYF.

The chain is built from TRBV10-3 and TRBJ2-7, with D possibly being TRBD1 (5 bases). Germline CDR1 and CDR2: ENHRY and SYGVKD. The CDR3 totals 13 residues. The germline V and J ends were trimmed by 5 bases and 2 bases, with 10 bases remaining between them. CDR3 in DNA: TGTGCCATCAGTAACAGGCAGACCTACGAGCAGTACTTC. It specifies CAISNRQTYEQYF.

CDR3 residues: CASSLVGSSYNEQFF. The CDR3 region has the DNA TGTGCCAGCAGCTTAGTCGGTAGCTCCTACAATGAGCAGTTCTTC. The rearrangement uses TRBV11-2 and TRBJ2-1; D is ambiguous. The CDR3 totals 15 residues. Germline CDR1 SGHAT, CDR2 FQNNGV. Trimming removed 1 base from V and 0 bases from J, with 7 bases in between.

This chain uses TRBV7-9 with TRBJ2-5; 7 bases align to TRBD2. This CDR3 is built from 14 residues. Germline-derived CDR1 and CDR2 are SEHNR and FQNEAQ (reference sequence). V lost 5 bases and J lost 5; bases outside the gene matches: 8. CDR3 protein: CASSPTGRGETQYF. The CDR3 nucleotides read TGTGCCAGCAGCCCAACTGGGAGGGGTGAGACCCAGTACTTC.